The clone carrying this T cell receptor beta chain has more than one count but fewer than ten. Its specificity is unknown. This entry is derived from a study of blood T cells in healthy people across ages. The V and J ends lost 5 bases and 6 bases, in that order; junction bases with no gene match: 4. The CDR3 spans 13 residues. Study conclusions and caveats: Long-lived donors had more naive CD4+ cells and higher diversity than aged donors.

For the second PCR, which ran for roughly 6 to 12 cycles, a sample-barcoded 5' primer and a J-beta primer mix were used. TCRdb fed the 5' RACE reads into MiXCR, producing one record per CDR3 protein. The data show about 730,000 distinct CDR3 sequences, roughly 45% seen once. This TCR was recovered from an older woman in good health. Sequencing was performed on blood. The V gene is TRBV12-3 or TRBV12-4, the J gene TRBJ1-5; TRBD1 matches 7 bases. DNA of the CDR3: TGTGCCAGCAGTCCCGACAGGGCTCAGCCCCAGCATTTT. The encoded protein is CASSPDRAQPQHF.